The 14 T cell receptor beta chains in this list originate from one sample, sequenced in a study of Graves' ophthalmopathy and Graves' hyperthyroidism. Amplification of TCR beta CDR3 regions used RNA transcripts. In the first round, RT-PCR was carried out with HTBI primers, and a multiplex PCR formed the second round. MiXCR, applied by TCRdb to the multiplex PCR reads, yields one record per CDR3 protein. Of some 350,000 distinct CDR3 sequences listed, about a sixth are singletons. Sequencing was performed on peripheral blood. These receptors were taken from an adult woman with stable Graves' hyperthyroidism.

The rearrangement uses TRBV3-1 and TRBJ1-2; D is perhaps TRBD1 (5 bases). Trimming stripped 1 base from V and 8 bases from J, with 11 bases between. Per germline, CDR1 LGHDT and CDR2 YNNKEL (reference sequence). The CDR3 is made up of 13 amino acids. The CDR3 nucleotides are TGTGCCAGCAGCCAAGGGGGGAGGAGGGGCTACACCTTC. Its protein is CASSQGGRRGYTF.

Many counts were recorded for this clonotype. The junction departs from the called germline gene at one end, perhaps through a read error. V gene TRBV12-3 or TRBV12-4 combines with J gene TRBJ2-5, with 9 bases lining up with TRBD2. The CDR3 spans 17 residues. CDR3 sequence: CASSIAFTSGYQETQYF. CDR3 nucleotide sequence: TGTGCCAGCAGTATAGCTTTCACTAGCGGGTACCAAGAGACCCAGTACTTC.

This clonotype was detected a few times. The chain carries TRBV20-1 and TRBJ1-5; the D is unclear. Germline assignment: CDR1 DFQATT and CDR2 SNEGSKA (reference sequence). Trimming took 4 bases from V and 0 from J, leaving 10 bases between them. The CDR3 is 14 residues long. The CDR3 nucleotides are TGCAGTGCTACGCGGTATTATAGCAATCAGCCCCAGCATTTT. Amino acids: CSATRYYSNQPQHF.

The rearrangement joins TRBV27 to TRBJ2-5; D is perhaps TRBD2 (5 bases). The ends were cut back, 6 bases at V and 7 bases at J, with 15 bases in the middle. Germline loops: CDR1 MNHEY, CDR2 SMNVEV (reference sequence). This CDR3 has 13 amino acids. CDR3 sequence: CASRASHRGTQYF. The CDR3 nucleotides are TGTGCCAGCAGGGCTAGCCATAGAGGGACCCAGTACTTC.

At least ten counts were recorded for this clonotype. The chain combines TRBV6-1 with TRBJ1-2; D not resolved. The CDR3 extends over 13 amino acids. The germline V gene has CDR1 MNHNS and CDR2 SASEGT. Trimming stripped 5 bases from V and 7 bases from J, with 14 bases between. CDR3 DNA sequence: TGTGCCAGCAGTCCGGGAACCTGGGCTGGCTACACCTTC. This sequence encodes CASSPGTWAGYTF.

This clonotype showed up many times. The J gene is TRBJ1-5, the V gene TRBV30, with D uncertain. This CDR3 is built from 15 residues. The V gene lost 3 bases and the J gene lost 3 bases, with 15 bases spanning the gap. The germline V gene has CDR1 GTSNPN and CDR2 SVGIG (reference sequence). CDR3: CAWSTLGLFNQPQHF. CDR3 nucleotide sequence: TGTGCCTGGAGCACACTAGGACTGTTCAATCAGCCCCAGCATTTT.

This clonotype has a count of ten or more. The V call is TRBV2, the J call TRBJ1-1, with 7 bases matching TRBD1. The CDR3 extends over 14 amino acids. Germline assignment: CDR1 SNHLY and CDR2 FYNNEI. V was pared by 4 bases and J by 1 base, with 3 bases of the junction left unmatched. The CDR3: CASSVQGGNTEAFF. The CDR3 DNA is TGTGCCAGCAGTGTCCAGGGGGGGAACACTGAAGCTTTCTTT.

The chain joins TRBV7-8 to TRBJ1-5; D possibly corresponds to TRBD1 (6 bases). CDR1 is SGHVS, CDR2 FQNEAQ, per germline. The CDR3 consists of 14 residues. The ends were cut back, 4 bases at V and 7 bases at J, with 14 bases in the middle. The CDR3 sequence is CASSYRERGQPQHF. The CDR3 DNA is TGTGCCAGCAGCTACAGGGAGCGGGGCCAGCCCCAGCATTTT. The variable domain in full, with the rest retrieved from reference TRBV7-8 and TRBJ1-5, is GAGVSQSPRYKVAKRGQDVALRCDPISGHVSLFWYQQALGQGPEFLTYFQNEAQLDKSGLPSDRFFAERPEGSVSTLKIQRTQQEDSAVYLCASSYRERGQPQHFGDGTRLSIL.

This clonotype was observed a few times. This may come from a read error, since a much larger clone is one base off. CDR3 amino acids: CASSYGLLDNSHLHF. CDR3 nucleotide sequence: TGTGCCAGCAGTTACGGTCTCCTGGATAATTCACACCTCCACTTT. The gene calls are TRBV6-2 or TRBV6-3 and TRBJ1-6; D is uncertain. Per germline, CDR1 MNHEY and CDR2 SVGEGT. The CDR3 length is 15 residues.

This clonotype was seen many times. J is TRBJ2-7 and V is TRBV15, with 7 positions matching TRBD2. V dropped 1 base and J dropped 0; count of bases not matched to a gene: 9. The CDR3 loop spans 17 amino acids. Germline V CDR1 and CDR2: LNHNV, YYDKDF (reference sequence). The CDR3 region has the DNA TGTGCCACCAGCAGAGTTAGGGGCACTAGCGACTCCTACGAGCAGTACTTC. It is translated as CATSRVRGTSDSYEQYF.

This clonotype was observed at least ten times. The V call is TRBV6-5, the J call TRBJ1-2, with D perhaps matching TRBD1 (5 bases). V lost 5 bases and J lost 4, with 11 bases in between. The CDR3 consists of 13 residues. Looked up from germline, CDR1 is MNHEY and CDR2 is SVGAGI. The CDR3 DNA reads TGTGCCAGCAGTCCTGACAGTTCCTATGGCTACACCTTC. Encoded protein: CASSPDSSYGYTF.

In its sample, this clonotype was seen once. The gene calls are TRBV6-1 and TRBJ2-5, with TRBD2 identical over 9 bases. Germline trimming cut 7 bases from V and 0 bases from J; bases unmatched to any gene: 9. This CDR3 spans 16 amino acids. Germline-derived CDR1 and CDR2 are MNHNS and SASEGT. CDR3 residues: CASKSGIAGDQETQYF. In nucleotides, the CDR3 is TGTGCCAGCAAGTCCGGGATAGCGGGGGACCAAGAGACCCAGTACTTC.

The V gene is TRBV7-9, the J gene TRBJ1-2, with D possibly being TRBD1 (5 bases). The CDR3 has 15 amino acids. The V gene's germline CDR1 is SEHNR and CDR2 FQNEAQ (reference sequence). Deletions cut 1 base from V and 2 bases from J, with 11 bases between. The CDR3: CASSLGAGRNYGYTF. The CDR3 DNA sequence: TGTGCCAGCAGCTTAGGGGCGGGACGGAACTATGGCTACACCTTC.

This clonotype was recorded many times. The chain employs TRBV28 and TRBJ2-2; D is tentatively TRBD1 or TRBD2 (5 bases each). This CDR3 region has 12 residues. V was cut by 3 bases and J by 6 bases, with 5 bases left in between. The germline gives CDR1 MDHEN, CDR2 SYDVKM. The DNA for the CDR3 is TGTGCCAGCAGTTTGGGGGCCGGGGAGCTGTTTTTT. Protein: CASSLGAGELFF.